This record concerns one T cell receptor beta chain sequence. This record belongs to a study of blood T cell repertoires in COVID-19. Study-wide background: Specimens from acute and convalescent COVID-19 originated in the United States, Italy and Spain. PBMCs, B-cell-depleted T cells, or T cells were the source of the cDNA or gDNA that made up the material.

In the original processing: Cell counts per sample came from amplifying reference gene primers. The data were produced by immunoSEQ multiplex PCR, yet TCRdb's version contains in-frame clones alone and is incomplete. V and J calls plus clone size are reproduced from that table; the DNA served to infer D and trimming. The repertoire consists of about 80,000 clones, with 65% to 85% occurring once and the leading ten covering about 17%. The germline CDR1 and CDR2 sequences are SGDLS and YYNGEE. V was trimmed by 3 bases and J by 8 bases, leaving 17 bases between them. The CDR3 runs to 15 residues. The receptor comes from a man in his sixties or seventies with active or convalescent COVID-19. The rearrangement joins TRBV9 to TRBJ1-4; weak D call: TRBD1 (5 bases). The source material was peripheral blood. The CDR3 coding sequence is TGTGCCAGCAGCGCCGATGAGGGGCGGGGGGAAAAACTGTTTTTT. Its translation is CASSADEGRGEKLFF.